This T cell receptor (beta chain) was profiled in a study of cytomegalovirus exposure and HLA in healthy donors. About the research overall: Approximately 180 million T cells yielded more than 95 million unique TCR beta sequences, as an earlier analysis found. The study's findings and limits: Reportedly, diagnosis of cytomegalovirus status by the classifier showed high specificity and sensitivity. A likely sequencing artifact accounted for one observed cluster of highly shared sequence variants. The study labeled 150 to 200 TCR beta chains cytomegalovirus-associated.

Trimming at V came to 5 bases and at J to 3 bases, leaving 8 bases not matched to a gene. CDR1 is SGHDT and CDR2 is YYEEEE in the germline V gene. The CDR3 has 15 residues. The PCR was carried out with 60 Vbeta primers and 13 Jbeta primers. The table came from immunoSEQ multiplex PCR; TCRdb's copy has only in-frame clones and leaves some out. The sample records roughly 120,000 clones, 74% being singletons. This clone was counted between two and nine times. Its antigen is still unknown. The clonotype comes from a woman aged 50 to 60 in good health and CMV-seropositive. The chain carries TRBV5-6 and TRBJ1-3, with 7 bases matching TRBD1. The sequencing sample was made of PBMCs. In DNA form, the CDR3 reads TGTGCCAGCAGTAAACAGGGGTATTATGGAAACACCATATATTTT. Translating gives CASSKQGYYGNTIYF. The full variable domain, with the rest looked up from reference TRBV5-6 and TRBJ1-3, is DAGVTQSPTHLIKTRGQQVTLRCSPKSGHDTVSWYQQALGQGPQFIFQYYEEEERQRGNFPDRFSGHQFPNYSSELNVNALLLGDSALYLCASSKQGYYGNTIYFGEGSWLTVV.